This T cell receptor (beta chain) emerged from a study of cytomegalovirus exposure and HLA in healthy donors. Study results and caveats: Using the classifier, cytomegalovirus status was reportedly diagnosed with high specificity and sensitivity.

PCR primers comprised 60 Vbeta and 13 Jbeta primers. Libraries were prepared by immunoSEQ multiplex PCR; TCRdb keeps only in-frame clonotypes and omits some of them. The sample has 150,000 to 180,000 clones, 80% seen once. These donors counted as nominally healthy when sampled, but unrecorded immune exposures were likely. About this clone: Antigen specificity is unknown.

The specimen sequenced was PBMCs. The TCR was taken from a man aged 25-40 years in good health and CMV-seropositive.

CDR3 nucleotide sequence: TGTGCCAGCAGTTTACTAGTCGACAGAACCTACGAGCAGTACTTC. It translates to CASSLLVDRTYEQYF. The rearrangement joins TRBV28 to TRBJ2-7; possibly TRBD1 for D (5 bases). The length of the CDR3 is 15 residues. The V and J ends lost 2 bases and 2 bases respectively, with 13 bases between them. Germline lookup yields CDR1 MDHEN and CDR2 SYDVKM.